This T cell receptor (beta chain) appears in the sequencing data of a study of blood T cell repertoires in COVID-19. Background on the study: The United States, Italy and Spain were the sources of the acute and convalescent COVID-19 samples.

Libraries were prepared by immunoSEQ multiplex PCR; TCRdb keeps only in-frame clonotypes and omits some of them. Among about 120,000 clones listed, just over 90% were seen once. V was pared by 0 bases and J by 4 bases, with 12 bases between. This CDR3 has 15 amino acids. CDR1 MNHNY and CDR2 SVGAGI come from the germline V gene (reference sequence). This chain joins TRBV6-6 and TRBJ1-2; D gene unclear. The TCR was taken from a human donor with active COVID-19. The donor label of this sample is uncertain. The sequencing input was peripheral blood. The chain's CDR3 is CASSYSGRDTYGYTF. The CDR3 nucleotides are TGTGCCAGCAGTTACTCGGGCCGAGACACCTATGGCTACACCTTC.